The 5 T cell receptor beta chains below all came from one sample that was sequenced in a study of shared clonotypes between healthy human individuals. TCRdb's copy holds only in-frame clones and misses some; the assay was immunoSEQ multiplex PCR. This table holds fewer than 650,000 clones, 75% to 85% found once. The sample was PBMCs. All receptors derive from a woman between 35 and 50 years old in good health. Some clones in this sample may be carry-over from other donors' samples.

V is TRBV7-3 and J is TRBJ2-3; 8 nucleotides align to TRBD2. In germline, CDR1 is SGHTA, CDR2 FQGTGA. V lost 3 bases, J lost 0 bases, and 5 bases stayed unmatched. This CDR3 contains 16 residues. The CDR3 spells CASSFGTRASTDTQYF. Written as DNA, the CDR3 is TGTGCCAGCAGCTTCGGGACTAGAGCAAGCACAGATACGCAGTATTTT.

The gene calls are TRBV6-5 and TRBJ2-5, with 8 bases aligning to TRBD2. The V gene end was trimmed by 11 bases and the J gene end by 4 bases; junction bases not matched to a gene: 9. CDR1 is MNHEY, CDR2 SVGAGI, per germline. The CDR3 length is 13 residues. The CDR3 DNA follows: TGTGCCGTCACGGGAGGGGGTGGAGAGACCCAGTACTTC. Translating it yields CAVTGGGGETQYF.

The J gene is TRBJ2-1, the V gene TRBV28; TRBD1 agrees at 7 bases. J gave up 7 bases and V 7 bases, and 7 bases lay outside the gene matches. From germline, CDR1 is MDHEN and CDR2 SYDVKM. The CDR3 is 13 amino acids. The DNA of the CDR3 is TGTGCCAGCATCGACAGGGATACAAATGAGCAGTTCTTC. Its protein is CASIDRDTNEQFF.

The chain has TRBV4-1 and TRBJ1-1, with 7 nucleotides matching TRBD1. The ends lost 4 bases at V and 2 bases at J; junction bases unmatched: 7. This CDR3 is built from 15 residues. The V gene's germline CDR1 is MGHRA and CDR2 YSYEKL. This CDR3 is CASSLSTGSNTEAFF. CDR3 DNA: TGCGCCAGCAGCCTCTCGACAGGGAGCAACACTGAAGCTTTCTTT.

The chain combines TRBV10-2 with TRBJ2-7; D is uncertain. The CDR3 sequence is 10 residues long. V shed 3 bases and J shed 7 bases, with 4 bases lying between them. CDR1 and CDR2 (germline): WSHSY, SAAADI. DNA for the CDR3: TGCGCCAGCAGTGATGATGAGCAGTACTTC. It encodes CASSDDEQYF.